Following are 4 T cell receptor beta chains from one sample sequenced in a study of cytomegalovirus exposure and HLA in healthy donors (dated by TCRdb to the late 2010s). Libraries came from the immunoSEQ multiplex PCR assay. Not all clones reach the TCRdb copy of this immuneACCESS table, which keeps in-frame sequences only. Checked studies attribute under half of the gap to unresolved V genes and leave the rest unexplained. This sample comprises approximately 300,000 clones, approximately 90% of them detected only once. The ten biggest clones cover 0.7% to 0.85% of the sample. The sequencing sample was made of PBMCs. The receptors here all came from a young woman in good health and CMV-seronegative.

The chain has TRBV9 and TRBJ1-1; D is unclear. There are 15 residues in the CDR3. Germline V gives CDR1 SGDLS, CDR2 YYNGEE. The germline V and J ends were trimmed by 0 bases and 0 bases, with 9 bases remaining between them. The CDR3 spells CASSVAAQMNTEAFF. The DNA of the CDR3 is TGTGCCAGCAGCGTAGCCGCACAGATGAACACTGAAGCTTTCTTT.

V usage is TRBV4-2 and J usage is TRBJ2-1, with 12 positions matching TRBD2. Trimming removed 3 bases from V and 12 bases from J; junction bases left unmatched: 9. Germline assignment: CDR1 LGHNA and CDR2 YNFKEQ. The CDR3 extends over 15 amino acids. The chain's CDR3 is CASSQEGLAGRRQFF. In DNA form, the CDR3 reads TGTGCCAGCAGCCAGGAAGGACTAGCGGGAAGGCGGCAGTTCTTC.

In DNA, the CDR3 is TGTGCCAGCAGTTTAGACCCCCCAGGGGCCGACGAGCAGTACTTC. Translating gives CASSLDPPGADEQYF. This chain connects TRBV27 to TRBJ2-7, with D possibly matching TRBD1 (6 bases). Germline CDR1 reads MNHEY; CDR2 reads SMNVEV (reference sequence). The V gene lost 2 bases and the J gene lost 5 bases, with 16 bases spanning the gap. The CDR3 is 15 residues long.

V and J are TRBV6-5 and TRBJ2-1, with TRBD2 identical over 8 bases. Germline V gene data show CDR1 as MNHEY and CDR2 as SVGAGI. Trimming took 8 bases from V and 10 from J; bases not matched to a gene: 10. The CDR3 length is 13 residues. CDR3 protein: CASFPYLAGEQFF. The CDR3 DNA sequence: TGTGCCAGCTTTCCCTACTTAGCGGGAGAGCAGTTCTTC.